These 28 T cell receptor beta chains were all obtained from the same sample, sequenced in a study of shared clonotypes between healthy human individuals. Libraries were prepared by immunoSEQ multiplex PCR; TCRdb keeps only in-frame clonotypes and omits some of them. The sample includes around 600,000 clones, more than 95% of them seen just once. The sequenced sample was naive CD4+ T cells sorted from blood. The subset was: CD45RA+ positively selected. The source is a woman younger than 45 in good health.

The J gene is TRBJ2-7, the V gene TRBV7-2; 7 nucleotides line up with TRBD2. The CDR3 loop spans 14 amino acids. With V trimmed by 5 bases and J by 2 bases, 6 bases remained unmatched. From germline, CDR1 is SGHTA and CDR2 FQGNSA. The DNA for the CDR3 is TGTGCCAGCAGCCATGGACGGGGGGCCTACGAGCAGTACTTC. Its translation is CASSHGRGAYEQYF.

This chain joins TRBV4-3 and TRBJ1-5, with 8 nucleotides matching TRBD1. Germline assignment: CDR1 LGHNA and CDR2 YSLEER. This CDR3 has 15 residues. V was pared by 0 bases and J by 9 bases, with 7 bases of the junction left unmatched. The CDR3 region has the DNA TGCGCCAGCAGCCAAGAGTGGACAGGGTACGGGCCCCAGCATTTT. Encoded protein: CASSQEWTGYGPQHF.

The chain joins TRBV5-1 to TRBJ2-7, with TRBD1 as a possible D gene (7 bases). Germline V CDR1 and CDR2: SGHRS, YFSETQ. CDR3 length: 16 amino acids. The germline V and J ends were trimmed by 1 base and 0 bases, with 14 bases remaining between them. The CDR3 here is CASSLKAGQSSYEQYF. In DNA form, the CDR3 reads TGCGCCAGCAGCTTGAAGGCGGGACAGAGCTCCTACGAGCAGTACTTC. Full variable domain (outside the CDR3, taken from reference TRBV5-1 and TRBJ2-7): KAGVTQTPRYLIKTRGQQVTLSCSPISGHRSVSWYQQTPGQGLQFLFEYFSETQRNKGNFPGRFSGRQFSNSRSEMNVSTLELGDSALYLCASSLKAGQSSYEQYFGPGTRLTVT.

This rearrangement joins TRBV18 to TRBJ2-5; tentatively, D is TRBD2 (6 bases). V dropped 3 bases and J dropped 2 bases, with 7 bases sitting between them. Germline loops: CDR1 KGHSH, CDR2 LQKENI. The CDR3 consists of 13 residues. CDR3 in DNA: TGTGCCAGCTCACCGGCGGGACAAGAGACCCAGTACTTC. Protein product: CASSPAGQETQYF.

This clone occurred once. This chain joins TRBV5-1 and TRBJ1-4, with 9 bases that match TRBD1. The CDR3 contains 14 residues. J was trimmed by 8 bases and V by 4 bases; bases with no gene match: 6. Germline V CDR1 and CDR2: SGHRS, YFSETQ. CDR3 DNA sequence: TGCGCCAGCAGCCAGGACAGGGGAGGGGAAAAACTGTTTTTT. Translating it yields CASSQDRGGEKLFF.

This rearrangement joins TRBV5-4 to TRBJ2-7, with TRBD2 matching 14 bases. CDR1 and CDR2 from the germline V gene are SGHNT and YYREEE (reference sequence). Trimming took 4 bases from V and 0 from J; bases not matched to a gene: 9. The CDR3 consists of 18 residues. The CDR3 nucleotides read TGTGCCAGCAGCATTGGACTAGCGGGAGGCCTAAGCTCCTACGAGCAGTACTTC. Its protein product is CASSIGLAGGLSSYEQYF.

The chain couples TRBV28 to TRBJ2-3; 7 bases are shared with TRBD1. The CDR3 spans 14 residues. The J segment lost 2 bases and the V segment lost 11 bases, leaving 10 bases of the junction unmatched. CDR1 is MDHEN, CDR2 SYDVKM, per germline. In nucleotides, the CDR3 is TGTGCCGGGAGACAGGGCAGGAACACAGATACGCAGTATTTT. Translation: CAGRQGRNTDTQYF.

The chain is built from TRBV28 and TRBJ2-5, with 9 bases lining up with TRBD1. TRBJ2-7 matches the DNA end more closely, so the J call is doubtful. The CDR3 covers 12 residues. CDR1 and CDR2 from the germline V gene are MDHEN and SYDVKM. The CDR3, as DNA: TGTGCCAGTGGACAGGGGCCGTACGAGCAGTACTTC. Translating it yields CASGQGPYEQYF.

V gene TRBV10-3 combines with J gene TRBJ2-3; 8 bases match TRBD2. This CDR3 spans 14 amino acids. Germline values: CDR1 ENHRY, CDR2 SYGVKD. V lost 7 bases, J lost 2 bases, and 5 bases stayed unmatched. CDR3 protein: CAINKREITDTQYF. Written as DNA, the CDR3 is TGTGCCATCAATAAGCGGGAGATCACAGATACGCAGTATTTT.

The gene calls are TRBV6-6 and TRBJ1-5; D is perhaps TRBD1 (6 bases). The V gene's germline CDR1 is MNHNY and CDR2 SVGAGI (reference sequence). The CDR3 consists of 14 residues. Trimming removed 0 bases at V and 9 bases at J, with 12 bases between. The CDR3 here is CASSYSQGNWPQHF. The CDR3 nucleotides read TGTGCCAGCAGTTACTCACAGGGAAATTGGCCCCAGCATTTT.

The V gene is TRBV28, the J gene TRBJ2-1; D may be TRBD2 (5 bases). V lost 1 base and J lost 3, with 7 bases in between. This CDR3 region has 14 residues. Germline V CDR1 and CDR2: MDHEN, SYDVKM. DNA for the CDR3: TGTGCCAGCAGTTTATCGGGATTCTACAATGAGCAGTTCTTC. Translated, it gives CASSLSGFYNEQFF.

Note on this clone: Other DNA sequences within the sample encode an identical CDR3. The chain joins TRBV18 to TRBJ2-5, with D uncertain. Germline V gene data show CDR1 as KGHSH and CDR2 as LQKENI. V lost 4 bases, J lost 2 bases, and 11 bases lay in between. The CDR3 runs to 14 residues. CDR3 region: CASSLRTDQETQYF. The DNA for the CDR3 is TGTGCCAGCTCACTCAGGACGGATCAAGAGACCCAGTACTTC.

The CDR3 sequence: CASRPTGPPGYEQYF. CDR3 sequence (DNA): TGTGCCAGTAGGCCAACGGGGCCGCCAGGTTACGAGCAGTACTTC. V gene TRBV19 combines with J gene TRBJ2-7; the D gene could be TRBD1 or TRBD2 (5 bases each). This CDR3 is 15 amino acids long. V shed 6 bases and J shed 4 bases, with 19 bases lying between them. CDR1 is LNHDA, CDR2 SQIVND, per germline (reference sequence). The complete variable domain, with remaining parts taken from reference TRBV19 and TRBJ2-7, reads DGGITQSPKYLFRKEGQNVTLSCEQNLNHDAMYWYRQDPGQGLRLIYYSQIVNDFQKGDIAEGYSVSREKKESFPLTVTSAQKNPTAFYLCASRPTGPPGYEQYFGPGTRLTVT.

The CDR3 nucleotides read TGTGCCAGCAGCTTAATTGAAAATGAGCAGTTCTTC. It yields the protein CASSLIENEQFF. The genes are TRBV11-2 and TRBJ2-1; unclear D gene. Between the trimmed V and J ends, which lost 2 bases and 7 bases, there was a span of 6 bases. The length of the CDR3 is 12 residues. Germline V CDR1 and CDR2: SGHAT, FQNNGV. The full variable domain, completed using reference TRBV11-2 and TRBJ2-1, is EAGVAQSPRYKIIEKRQSVAFWCNPISGHATLYWYQQILGQGPKLLIQFQNNGVVDDSQLPKDRFSAERLKGVDSTLKIQPAKLEDSAVYLCASSLIENEQFFGPGTRLTVL.

The V call is TRBV10-2, the J call TRBJ2-1; a possible D gene is TRBD2 (5 bases). V was shortened by 2 bases and J by 7 bases, with 18 bases between the two germline ends. CDR3 length: 16 residues. Germline CDR1 and CDR2: WSHSY and SAAADI. CDR3 nucleotide sequence: TGCGCCAGCAGTGAGCTCACGCCTGACTACTTTAATGAGCAGTTCTTC. Translating gives CASSELTPDYFNEQFF.

The rearrangement links TRBV5-5 to TRBJ2-6; 9 bases fit TRBD1. The ends lost 9 bases at V and 1 base at J; junction bases unmatched: 14. The CDR3 is 18 residues long. Germline values: CDR1 SGHKS, CDR2 YYEKEE (reference sequence). The CDR3 coding sequence is TGTGCCACCCAAAAACTCCGACAGGGGGTATCTGGGGCCAACGTCCTGACTTTC. Its protein is CATQKLRQGVSGANVLTF.

This clone was seen just once. The chain recombines TRBV5-4 with TRBJ2-3; D is uncertain. V was cut by 4 bases and J by 0 bases, with 6 bases left in between. The length of the CDR3 is 13 residues. The V gene's germline CDR1 is SGHNT and CDR2 YYREEE (reference sequence). The CDR3 here is CASSRDSTDTQYF. CDR3 in DNA: TGTGCCAGCAGCCGAGATAGCACAGATACGCAGTATTTT. The complete variable domain, with remaining parts taken from reference TRBV5-4 and TRBJ2-3, reads ETGVTQSPTHLIKTRGQQVTLRCSSQSGHNTVSWYQQALGQGPQFIFQYYREEENGRGNFPPRFSGLQFPNYSSELNVNALELDDSALYLCASSRDSTDTQYFGPGTRLTVL.

This clone is a singleton in its sample. The V call is TRBV13, the J call TRBJ2-7, with D unclear. Germline CDR1 is PRHDT and CDR2 is FYEKMQ (reference sequence). V was trimmed by 3 bases and J by 2 bases, leaving 5 bases between them. The CDR3 is 12 amino acids. The CDR3 sequence: CASSFRTYEQYF. The CDR3 DNA sequence: TGTGCCAGCAGCTTCCGGACCTACGAGCAGTACTTC. The full variable domain, in which reference TRBV13 and TRBJ2-7 provide the parts outside the CDR3, is AAGVIQSPRHLIKEKRETATLKCYPIPRHDTVYWYQQGPGQDPQFLISFYEKMQSDKGSIPDRFSAQQFSDYHSELNMSSLELGDSALYFCASSFRTYEQYFGPGTRLTVT.

The chain joins TRBV6-5 to TRBJ1-4; TRBD1 might be the D (5 bases). CDR3 length: 12 residues. CDR1 and CDR2 (germline): MNHEY, SVGAGI. Trimming pared 2 bases from V and 8 bases from J, leaving 6 bases between. This CDR3 is CASSYGAEKLFF. CDR3 bases: TGTGCCAGCAGTTACGGGGCAGAAAAACTGTTTTTT.

The gene calls are TRBV19 and TRBJ2-1, with TRBD2 matching 7 bases. Germline trimming cut 1 base from V and 3 bases from J; bases unmatched to any gene: 6. Germline V CDR1 and CDR2: LNHDA, SQIVND (reference sequence). The CDR3 covers 16 residues. CDR3 loop: CASSIVGGRDYNEQFF. The CDR3 DNA sequence: TGTGCCAGTAGTATAGTGGGCGGGAGAGACTACAATGAGCAGTTCTTC.

CDR3 nucleotide sequence: TGTGCCAGCAGCTTAGTCAACGTTCATACGCAGTATTTT. Translation: CASSLVNVHTQYF. The V call is TRBV7-9, the J call TRBJ2-3, with D unresolved. The CDR3 has 13 residues. Trimming took 1 base from V and 7 from J, leaving 9 bases between them. Germline V gene lookup returns CDR1 SEHNR and CDR2 FQNEAQ (reference sequence).

The CDR3 protein is CASSPGQVNTEAFF. In nucleotides, the CDR3 is TGTGCCAGCAGTCCGGGACAGGTGAACACTGAAGCTTTCTTT. V usage is TRBV27 and J usage is TRBJ1-1; 8 nucleotides agree with TRBD1. The CDR3 is 14 residues long. Trimming at V came to 5 bases and at J to 0 bases, leaving 2 bases not matched to a gene. Germline values: CDR1 MNHEY, CDR2 SMNVEV (reference sequence).

This chain joins TRBV2 and TRBJ1-3, with 7 bases lining up with TRBD1. From germline, CDR1 is SNHLY and CDR2 FYNNEI. The CDR3 is made up of 16 amino acids. V trimming: 4 bases; J trimming: 0 bases; junction bases outside the gene matches: 6. Written as DNA, the CDR3 is TGTGCCAGCAGTGTGACAGGGTCTACCTCTGGAAACACCATATATTTT. Translated: CASSVTGSTSGNTIYF.

With respect to this clone: The sample contains more than one DNA sequence encoding this CDR3. The chain has TRBV20-1 and TRBJ1-2; 8 bases fit TRBD1. Germline CDR1 DFQATT, CDR2 SNEGSKA (reference sequence). The CDR3 sequence is 11 residues long. V lost 5 bases to trimming and J lost 6 bases; unmatched junction nucleotides: 2. The CDR3, as DNA: TGCAGTGCTCGGACAGGGAATGGCTACACCTTC. This codes for CSARTGNGYTF.

The chain joins TRBV5-4 to TRBJ2-2; D possibly corresponds to TRBD2 (5 bases). CDR3 length equals 13 residues. V was shortened by 7 bases and J by 6 bases, with 13 bases between the two germline ends. CDR1 is SGHNT and CDR2 is YYREEE in the germline V gene (reference sequence). DNA of the CDR3: TGTGCCAGCGAGGGTGGTCTTGCCGGGGAGCTGTTTTTT. This codes for CASEGGLAGELFF.

The chain couples TRBV19 to TRBJ1-2; D possibly corresponds to TRBD1 (5 bases). Germline lookup yields CDR1 LNHDA and CDR2 SQIVND (reference sequence). The CDR3 runs to 17 residues. Deletions cut 3 bases from V and 1 base from J, with 18 bases between. This CDR3 reads CASSIGSGTEINYGYTF. The CDR3 coding sequence is TGTGCCAGTAGTATTGGTAGCGGGACCGAGATTAACTATGGCTACACCTTC.

The V gene is TRBV5-4, the J gene TRBJ2-5; 15 bases line up with TRBD2. Germline CDR1 reads SGHNT; CDR2 reads YYREEE (reference sequence). Trimming cost V 6 bases and J 5 bases; bases outside gene matches: 5. The CDR3 consists of 15 residues. CDR3 residues: CASTEGLAGGETQYF. The CDR3 DNA follows: TGTGCCAGCACCGAGGGACTAGCGGGAGGTGAGACCCAGTACTTC.

This chain joins TRBV27 and TRBJ1-2, with D perhaps TRBD1 (5 bases). CDR1 and CDR2 from the germline V gene are MNHEY and SMNVEV (reference sequence). Between the trimmed V and J ends, which lost 3 bases and 8 bases, there was a span of 13 bases. The CDR3 loop spans 13 amino acids. The CDR3 DNA reads as TGTGCCAGCAGTTTTCTGGCAGGGCAAGGCTACACCTTC. Its translation: CASSFLAGQGYTF.